The clone carrying this T cell receptor (beta chain) occurred a few times. Its antigen remains unknown. These data originate in a study of T cells after yellow fever vaccination. The overall study: The fractions with low cell numbers were processed using SMART-Seq v4 Ultra Low Input.

General study results and limits: Overall, a small share of clonotypes was seen in both CD4 and CD8 compartments. The secondary response was weaker, and its peak arrived faster, on day 5 versus 15.

The TCR cDNA carried a universal primer site and UMIs from 5'RACE template switching. One entry per CDR3 protein, called by TCRdb with MiXCR from the 5' RACE reads. The table includes fewer than 400,000 distinct CDR3 sequences, 6.2% detected once. The trim removed 3 bases at V and 0 bases at J, leaving 12 bases unmatched. The CDR3 length is 17 residues. In germline, CDR1 is DFQATT, CDR2 SNEGSKA (reference sequence). The chain links TRBV20-1 to TRBJ2-3; 7 bases agree with TRBD2. This material consisted of PBMCs, taken 5 days after the yellow fever booster vaccination. This receptor was obtained from a young man who received the YFV17D yellow fever vaccine. The CDR3 protein is CSASIPHSGRSTDTQYF. Written as DNA, the CDR3 is TGCAGTGCTAGTATCCCTCATAGCGGGCGAAGCACAGATACGCAGTATTTT.